A single sample gave rise to the 28 T cell receptor beta chains below, sequenced in a study of CD8+ T cells in alopecia areata. Sequencing used cDNA as its template, made by extracting RNA and reverse transcribing it. Some clones are missing from TCRdb's copy, which holds only in-frame ones; the method was immunoSEQ multiplex PCR. The table lists over 200,000 clones, 50% to 70% of them singletons. The input for sequencing was CD4+ T cells sorted from blood, taken at week 0. Source of these receptors: a human donor with alopecia areata.

This chain joins TRBV18 and TRBJ2-3; D remains unclear. Between the trimmed V and J ends, which lost 6 bases and 0 bases, there was a span of 7 bases. The CDR3 is 13 amino acids. Germline-derived CDR1 and CDR2 are KGHSH and LQKENI. The CDR3 DNA follows: TGTGCCAGCTCGGACGGTAGCACAGATACGCAGTATTTT. Protein sequence: CASSDGSTDTQYF.

J is TRBJ2-6 and V is TRBV19; D is unclear. V lost 5 bases to trimming and J lost 0 bases, with 11 bases between them. The length of the CDR3 is 16 residues. Germline V gene lookup returns CDR1 LNHDA and CDR2 SQIVND (reference sequence). The CDR3 loop reads CASSVAAHSGANVLTF. CDR3 nucleotide sequence: TGTGCCAGTAGTGTGGCAGCCCACTCTGGGGCCAACGTCCTGACTTTC.

This clone has a handful of counts. The chain links TRBV18 to TRBJ1-3; unclear D gene. V was cut by 3 bases and J by 0 bases, with 18 bases left in between. CDR1 is KGHSH, CDR2 LQKENI, per germline. This CDR3 is built from 18 residues. The CDR3 loop reads CASSPSRQAGLSGNTIYF. CDR3 nucleotide sequence: TGTGCCAGCTCACCGTCGAGGCAGGCCGGTCTCTCTGGAAACACCATATATTTT.

The chain joins TRBV9 to TRBJ2-2; TRBD1 might be the D (6 bases). V was pared by 1 base and J by 2 bases, with 9 bases between. The CDR3 totals 15 residues. Germline-derived CDR1 and CDR2 are SGDLS and YYNGEE. CDR3 sequence: CASSVRTDNTGELFF. The CDR3 region has the DNA TGTGCCAGCAGCGTACGGACAGACAACACCGGGGAGCTGTTTTTT.

The J gene is TRBJ2-3, the V gene TRBV18, with TRBD1 matching over 7 bases. This CDR3 has 16 residues. V gave up 1 base and J gave up 0 bases; unmatched junction bases: 4. Per the germline V gene, CDR1 is KGHSH and CDR2 is LQKENI. In DNA form, the CDR3 reads TGTGCCAGCTCACCACAAAGCAGGGGGAGCACAGATACGCAGTATTTT. Residues: CASSPQSRGSTDTQYF.

This chain joins TRBV19 and TRBJ1-5, with TRBD1 matching over 8 bases. Germline CDR1 LNHDA, CDR2 SQIVND (reference sequence). The CDR3 is 14 amino acids. With 3 bases clipped from V and 6 bases from J, the junction kept 4 bases outside the gene matches. The CDR3 sequence is CASSITGGSQPQHF. Written as DNA, the CDR3 is TGTGCCAGTAGTATTACAGGGGGTAGTCAGCCCCAGCATTTT.

DNA of the CDR3: TGCAGCGTTGAAGGGGGGTTGGCGGGACCGCCAGATACGCAGTATTTT. Translating it yields CSVEGGLAGPPDTQYF. The chain joins TRBV29-1 to TRBJ2-3; maybe TRBD2 (6 bases). CDR1 SQVTM and CDR2 ANQGSEA come from the germline V gene. CDR3 size: 16 residues. The V end was cut by 1 base, the J end by 4 bases, with 18 bases between.

This clone appeared a few times. The chain combines TRBV20-1 with TRBJ1-1; D is unresolved. This CDR3 is 11 amino acids long. Germline CDR1 is DFQATT and CDR2 is SNEGSKA (reference sequence). With 6 bases removed from V and 11 bases from J, the gap between germline ends came to 16 bases. The DNA for the CDR3 is TGCAGTGCAACCACGGTGTGGGCGGCTTTCTTT. Translated: CSATTVWAAFF.

The chain employs TRBV9 and TRBJ2-5; D uncertain. The CDR3 runs to 14 residues. Per the germline V gene, CDR1 is SGDLS and CDR2 is YYNGEE. V was cut by 0 bases and J by 5 bases, with 11 bases left in between. In DNA form, the CDR3 reads TGTGCCAGCAGCGTAGGAGGCCCCAGGGAGACCCAGTACTTC. This gives the protein CASSVGGPRETQYF.

The chain is built from TRBV6-4 and TRBJ1-6; TRBD1 might be the D (5 bases). Germline V gives CDR1 MRHNA, CDR2 SNTAGT. Trimming shortened V by 7 bases and J by 1 base, and 17 bases separated the two germline ends. CDR3 size: 17 residues. The CDR3 DNA reads TGTGCCAGCAAAAGAGGGGAGGGGTTTTCCTATAATTCACCCCTCCACTTT. The encoded protein is CASKRGEGFSYNSPLHF.

This clone was picked up one time. V usage is TRBV6-5 and J usage is TRBJ2-1; a possible D gene is TRBD1 (5 bases). Germline lookup yields CDR1 MNHEY and CDR2 SVGAGI. With 5 bases removed from V and 4 bases from J, the gap between germline ends came to 6 bases. CDR3 length: 12 residues. The CDR3 DNA is TGTGCCAGCAGTAAGGGGTACAATGAGCAGTTCTTC. Its protein product is CASSKGYNEQFF.

J is TRBJ2-1 and V is TRBV5-1; the D gene is possibly TRBD2 (6 bases). The CDR3 runs 15 residues. Germline lookup yields CDR1 SGHRS and CDR2 YFSETQ. V was clipped by 3 bases and J by 7 bases, with 17 bases between them. The CDR3 coding sequence is TGCGCCAGCAGCTCCCTCGGGGGACTTACGAATGAGCAGTTCTTC. The encoded protein is CASSSLGGLTNEQFF.

The V call is TRBV5-1, the J call TRBJ1-1; D is unclear. This CDR3 contains 15 residues. Germline CDR1 and CDR2: SGHRS and YFSETQ. The V gene lost 0 bases and the J gene lost 1 base, with 10 bases spanning the gap. CDR3 protein: CASSLAATRNTEAFF. The CDR3 DNA is TGCGCCAGCAGCTTGGCCGCCACCAGGAACACTGAAGCTTTCTTT.

The chain uses TRBV7-9 and TRBJ2-3; D is uncertain. V was clipped by 1 base and J by 2 bases, with 10 bases between them. Germline V gives CDR1 SEHNR, CDR2 FQNEAQ (reference sequence). CDR3 length equals 15 residues. CDR3 bases: TGTGCCAGCAGCTTAGGAGGCAGCCTCACAGATACGCAGTATTTT. Translating gives CASSLGGSLTDTQYF.

This rearrangement joins TRBV15 to TRBJ1-3; no reliable D call. The germline gives CDR1 LNHNV, CDR2 YYDKDF (reference sequence). The CDR3 extends over 15 amino acids. V was shortened by 4 bases and J by 2 bases, with 12 bases between the two germline ends. For the CDR3, the DNA is TGTGCCACCAGCATTAACAGAAGTCCTGGAAACACCATATATTTT. It is translated as CATSINRSPGNTIYF.

This clone was counted once. The chain has TRBV27 and TRBJ1-1; a possible D gene is TRBD1 (5 bases). V dropped 7 bases and J dropped 4 bases, with 19 bases sitting between them. The germline gives CDR1 MNHEY, CDR2 SMNVEV (reference sequence). The CDR3 runs to 15 residues. CDR3 sequence (DNA): TGTGCCAGCACTACCCCTGTGGGGGGGAGCACTGAAGCTTTCTTT. Translating it yields CASTTPVGGSTEAFF.

V usage is TRBV4-1 and J usage is TRBJ2-7; no firm D call. V gave up 3 bases and J gave up 0 bases, with 18 bases separating them. The germline V gene encodes CDR1 MGHRA and CDR2 YSYEKL. The CDR3 contains 17 residues. This CDR3 reads CASSQPILQRSSYEQYF. The CDR3 coding sequence is TGCGCCAGCAGCCAGCCCATTCTCCAGCGTAGCTCCTACGAGCAGTACTTC.

This sequence joins TRBV27 and TRBJ1-4; D call uncertain. V was cut by 4 bases and J by 8 bases, with 17 bases left in between. Germline V gene sequence: CDR1 MNHEY, CDR2 SMNVEV (reference sequence). CDR3 length: 15 amino acids. The CDR3 here is CASSSLSSADEKLFF. The CDR3 nucleotides read TGTGCCAGCAGTTCCCTCAGTAGCGCGGACGAAAAACTGTTTTTT.

This clone was observed a few times. The chain uses TRBV6-5 and TRBJ1-5; 8 nucleotides match TRBD1. V was clipped by 4 bases and J by 4 bases; unmatched bases: 9. Germline V gives CDR1 MNHEY, CDR2 SVGAGI. CDR3 size: 16 residues. The CDR3 loop is CASSSLGQGGNQPQHF. The CDR3 bases are TGTGCCAGCAGTTCCCTAGGACAGGGAGGAAATCAGCCCCAGCATTTT.

The chain links TRBV6-1 to TRBJ2-4; the D gene could be TRBD1 or TRBD2 (5 bases each). The CDR3 runs 16 residues. V shed 3 bases and J shed 9 bases, with 21 bases lying between them. The germline V gene encodes CDR1 MNHNS and CDR2 SASEGT. In nucleotides, the CDR3 is TGTGCCAGCAGTGACCCCGGACGAACCGGGACGGGCATTCAGTACTTC. Its translation is CASSDPGRTGTGIQYF.

The V call is TRBV7-2, the J call TRBJ2-5; D remains unclear. This CDR3 has 13 residues. Trimming left V 5 bases short and J 5 bases short, with 12 bases between. The germline CDR1 and CDR2 sequences are SGHTA and FQGNSA. The CDR3 loop reads CASSRKGGETQYF. The CDR3 coding sequence is TGTGCCAGCAGCAGAAAGGGTGGGGAGACCCAGTACTTC.

There are a few counts of this clone. Other DNA sequences of this sample code for an identical CDR3. The rearrangement uses TRBV20-1 and TRBJ2-1; D ambiguous. The CDR3 extends over 11 amino acids. Germline-derived CDR1 and CDR2 are DFQATT and SNEGSKA (reference sequence). V shed 3 bases and J shed 10 bases, with 10 bases lying between them. The CDR3 DNA sequence: TGCAGTGCTAGTAAATTATCGGAGCAGTTCTTC. It encodes CSASKLSEQFF.

This chain connects TRBV6-6 to TRBJ1-5; no clear D gene. V was shortened by 2 bases and J by 5 bases, with 7 bases between the two germline ends. Per germline, CDR1 MNHNY and CDR2 SVGAGI (reference sequence). The CDR3 covers 13 residues. The CDR3 spells CASSYGSYQPQHF. CDR3 in DNA: TGTGCCAGCAGTTACGGGAGTTATCAGCCCCAGCATTTT.

The chain is built from TRBV5-4 and TRBJ2-6; D is uncertain. V was pared by 3 bases and J by 4 bases, with 11 bases between. Per the germline V gene, CDR1 is SGHNT and CDR2 is YYREEE (reference sequence). The CDR3 extends over 15 amino acids. The CDR3 here is CASSSTNAGANVLTF. The CDR3 region has the DNA TGTGCCAGCAGCTCTACAAATGCCGGGGCCAACGTCCTGACTTTC. Drawing the rest from reference TRBV5-4 and TRBJ2-6, the complete variable domain is ETGVTQSPTHLIKTRGQQVTLRCSSQSGHNTVSWYQQALGQGPQFIFQYYREEENGRGNFPPRFSGLQFPNYSSELNVNALELDDSALYLCASSSTNAGANVLTFGAGSRLTVL.

The V gene is TRBV4-2, the J gene TRBJ2-7; D is possibly TRBD1 or TRBD2 (5 bases each). There are 15 residues in the CDR3. V shed 2 bases and J shed 6 bases, with 17 bases lying between them. CDR1 LGHNA and CDR2 YNFKEQ come from the germline V gene. In nucleotides, the CDR3 is TGTGCCAGCAGCCAAACTACCGGGACGGACGGCGAGCAGTACTTC. Residues: CASSQTTGTDGEQYF.

The chain carries TRBV4-1 and TRBJ2-1; 12 bases are shared with TRBD2. The CDR3 extends over 13 amino acids. Losses at the gene ends were 10 bases for V and 5 bases for J; bases not matched to a gene: 3. Germline CDR1 is MGHRA and CDR2 is YSYEKL. This CDR3 is CATLAGGNNEQFF. For the CDR3, the DNA is TGCGCCACCCTAGCGGGAGGGAACAATGAGCAGTTCTTC.

The chain is built from TRBV14 and TRBJ1-1; 8 positions match TRBD1. CDR1 is SGHDN and CDR2 is FVKESK in the germline V gene. After removal of 0 bases from V and 8 bases from J, the junction contained 5 bases not matched to a gene. This CDR3 contains 14 residues. The DNA for the CDR3 is TGTGCCAGCAGCCAAGAATTGCCAGGGGGCGAAGCTTTCTTT. Amino acid sequence: CASSQELPGGEAFF.

This clone was detected only a few times. The chain couples TRBV7-9 to TRBJ1-4; no clear D gene. This CDR3 region has 13 residues. Germline V gives CDR1 SEHNR, CDR2 FQNEAQ (reference sequence). The CDR3 sequence: CAIGGSTNEKLFF. Here the CDR3 DNA reads TGTGCTATAGGAGGCTCAACTAATGAAAAACTGTTTTTT.